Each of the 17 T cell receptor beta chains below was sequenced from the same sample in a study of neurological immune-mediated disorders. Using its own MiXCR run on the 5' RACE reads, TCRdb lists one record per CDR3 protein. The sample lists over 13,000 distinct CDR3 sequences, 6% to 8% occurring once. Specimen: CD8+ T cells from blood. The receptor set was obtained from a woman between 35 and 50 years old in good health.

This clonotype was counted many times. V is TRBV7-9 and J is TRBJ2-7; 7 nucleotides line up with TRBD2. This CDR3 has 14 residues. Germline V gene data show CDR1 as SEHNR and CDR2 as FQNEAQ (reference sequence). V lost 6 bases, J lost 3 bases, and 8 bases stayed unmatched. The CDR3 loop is CASSQVASGYEQYF. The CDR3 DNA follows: TGTGCCAGCAGTCAGGTGGCTAGCGGCTACGAGCAGTACTTC.

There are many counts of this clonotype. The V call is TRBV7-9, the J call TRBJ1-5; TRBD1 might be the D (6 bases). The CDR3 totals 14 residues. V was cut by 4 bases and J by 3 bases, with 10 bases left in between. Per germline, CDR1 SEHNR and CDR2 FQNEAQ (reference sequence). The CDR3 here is CASSSGQYNQPQHF. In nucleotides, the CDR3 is TGTGCCAGCAGCTCTGGACAGTACAATCAGCCCCAGCATTTT.

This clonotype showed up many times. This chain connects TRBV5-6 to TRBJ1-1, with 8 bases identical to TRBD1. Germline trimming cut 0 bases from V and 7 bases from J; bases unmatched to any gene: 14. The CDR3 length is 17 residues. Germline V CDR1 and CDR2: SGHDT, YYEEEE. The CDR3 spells CASSLAVNIRGQDEAFF. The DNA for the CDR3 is TGTGCCAGCAGCTTGGCCGTCAACATCAGGGGGCAGGATGAAGCTTTCTTT.

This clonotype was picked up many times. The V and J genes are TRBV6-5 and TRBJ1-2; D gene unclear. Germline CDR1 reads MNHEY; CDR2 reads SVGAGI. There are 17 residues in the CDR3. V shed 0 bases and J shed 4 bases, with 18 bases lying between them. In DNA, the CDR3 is TGTGCCAGCAGTTACTCCCGGCAGCCTGGGCCCGGCTATGGCTACACCTTC. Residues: CASSYSRQPGPGYGYTF.

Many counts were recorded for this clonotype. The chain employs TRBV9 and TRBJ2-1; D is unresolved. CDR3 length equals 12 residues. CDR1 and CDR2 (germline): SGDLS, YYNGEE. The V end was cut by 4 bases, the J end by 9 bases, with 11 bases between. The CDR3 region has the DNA TGTGCCAGCAGCTCAGCCGCCCGTGAGCAGTTCTTC. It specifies CASSSAAREQFF.

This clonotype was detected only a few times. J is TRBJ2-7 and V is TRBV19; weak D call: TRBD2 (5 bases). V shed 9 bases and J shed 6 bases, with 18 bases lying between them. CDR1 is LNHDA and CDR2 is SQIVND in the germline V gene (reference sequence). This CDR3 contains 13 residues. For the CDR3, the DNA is TGTGCCAGCACCCGGCAAGGGAGCGGCGAGCAGTACTTC. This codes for CASTRQGSGEQYF.

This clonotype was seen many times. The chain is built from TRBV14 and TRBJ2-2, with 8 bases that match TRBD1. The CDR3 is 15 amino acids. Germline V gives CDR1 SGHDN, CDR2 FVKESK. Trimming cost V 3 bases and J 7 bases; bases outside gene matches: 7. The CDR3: CASSHFGTGIGELFF. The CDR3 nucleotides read TGTGCCAGCAGCCACTTCGGGACAGGCATCGGGGAGCTGTTTTTT.

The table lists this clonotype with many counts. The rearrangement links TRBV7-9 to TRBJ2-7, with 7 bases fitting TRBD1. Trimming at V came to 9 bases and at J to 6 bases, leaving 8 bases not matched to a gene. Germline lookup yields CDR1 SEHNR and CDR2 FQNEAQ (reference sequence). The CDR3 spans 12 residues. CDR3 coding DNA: TGTGCCAGTCGACAGGGTAGGGGCGAGCAGTACTTC. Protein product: CASRQGRGEQYF.

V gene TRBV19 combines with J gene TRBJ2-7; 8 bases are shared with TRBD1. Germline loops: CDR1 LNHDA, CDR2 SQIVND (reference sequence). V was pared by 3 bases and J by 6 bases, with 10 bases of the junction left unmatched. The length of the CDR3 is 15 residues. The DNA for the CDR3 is TGTGCCAGTAGTATGGTCACAGGGGGACGTAGCGAGCAGTACTTC. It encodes CASSMVTGGRSEQYF.

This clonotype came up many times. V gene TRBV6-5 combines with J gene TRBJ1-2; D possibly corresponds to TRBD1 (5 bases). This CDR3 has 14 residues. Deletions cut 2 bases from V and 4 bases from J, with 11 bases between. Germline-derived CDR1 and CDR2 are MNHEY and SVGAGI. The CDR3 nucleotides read TGTGCCAGCAGTTACGGGACGGCTAGCTATGGCTACACCTTC. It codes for CASSYGTASYGYTF.

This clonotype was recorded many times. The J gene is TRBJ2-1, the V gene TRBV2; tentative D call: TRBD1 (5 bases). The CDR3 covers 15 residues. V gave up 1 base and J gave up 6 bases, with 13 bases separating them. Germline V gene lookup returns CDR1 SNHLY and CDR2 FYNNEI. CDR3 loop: CASSEGQGWSNEQFF. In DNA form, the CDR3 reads TGTGCCAGCAGTGAAGGGCAGGGTTGGTCCAATGAGCAGTTCTTC. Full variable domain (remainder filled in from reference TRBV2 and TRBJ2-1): EPEVTQTPSHQVTQMGQEVILRCVPISNHLYFYWYRQILGQKVEFLVSFYNNEISEKSEIFDDQFSVERPDGSNFTLKIRSTKLEDSAMYFCASSEGQGWSNEQFFGPGTRLTVL.

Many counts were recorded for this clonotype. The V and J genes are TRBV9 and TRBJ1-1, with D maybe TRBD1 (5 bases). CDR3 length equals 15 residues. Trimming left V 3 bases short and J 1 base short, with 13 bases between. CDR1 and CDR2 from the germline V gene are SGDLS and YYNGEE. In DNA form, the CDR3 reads TGTGCCAGCAGCGACCCTGTACAGGAGAACACTGAAGCTTTCTTT. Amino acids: CASSDPVQENTEAFF. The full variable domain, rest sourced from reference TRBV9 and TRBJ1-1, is DSGVTQTPKHLITATGQRVTLRCSPRSGDLSVYWYQQSLDQGLQFLIQYYNGEERAKGNILERFSAQQFPDLHSELNLSSLELGDSALYFCASSDPVQENTEAFFGQGTRLTVV.

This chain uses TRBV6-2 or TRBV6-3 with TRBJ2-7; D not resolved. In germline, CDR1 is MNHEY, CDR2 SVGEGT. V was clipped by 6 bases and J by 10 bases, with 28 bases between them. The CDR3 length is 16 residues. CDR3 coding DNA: TGTGCCAGCAGCCTCGCTGGGCGGCAGACGACTTGGGATCAGTACTTC. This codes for CASSLAGRQTTWDQYF.

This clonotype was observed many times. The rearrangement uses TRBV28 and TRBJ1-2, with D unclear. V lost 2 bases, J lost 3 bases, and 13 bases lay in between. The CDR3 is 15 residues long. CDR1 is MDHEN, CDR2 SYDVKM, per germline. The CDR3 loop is CASSLMRSTDYGYTF. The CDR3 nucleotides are TGTGCCAGCAGTTTAATGCGGTCTACTGACTATGGCTACACCTTC.

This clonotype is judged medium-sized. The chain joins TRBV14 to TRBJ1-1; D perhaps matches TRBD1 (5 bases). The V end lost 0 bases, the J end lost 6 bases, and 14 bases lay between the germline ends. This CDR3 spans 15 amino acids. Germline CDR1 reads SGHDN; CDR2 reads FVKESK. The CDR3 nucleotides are TGTGCCAGCAGCCAAGAAGGGGCCCTCTCAGCTGAAGCTTTCTTT. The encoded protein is CASSQEGALSAEAFF.

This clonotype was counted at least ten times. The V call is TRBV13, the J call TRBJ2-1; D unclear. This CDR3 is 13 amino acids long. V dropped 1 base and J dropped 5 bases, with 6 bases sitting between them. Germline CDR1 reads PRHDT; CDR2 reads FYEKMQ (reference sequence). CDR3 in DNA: TGTGCCAGCAGCTTAGAAGGTGACAATGAGCAGTTCTTC. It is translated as CASSLEGDNEQFF.

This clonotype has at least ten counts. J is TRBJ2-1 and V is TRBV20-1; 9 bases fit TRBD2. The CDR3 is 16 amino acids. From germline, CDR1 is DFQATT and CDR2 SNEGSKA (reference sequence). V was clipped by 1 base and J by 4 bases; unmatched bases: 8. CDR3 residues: CSARGLAANVYNEQFF. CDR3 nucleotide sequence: TGCAGTGCTAGAGGACTAGCGGCAAATGTTTACAATGAGCAGTTCTTC.